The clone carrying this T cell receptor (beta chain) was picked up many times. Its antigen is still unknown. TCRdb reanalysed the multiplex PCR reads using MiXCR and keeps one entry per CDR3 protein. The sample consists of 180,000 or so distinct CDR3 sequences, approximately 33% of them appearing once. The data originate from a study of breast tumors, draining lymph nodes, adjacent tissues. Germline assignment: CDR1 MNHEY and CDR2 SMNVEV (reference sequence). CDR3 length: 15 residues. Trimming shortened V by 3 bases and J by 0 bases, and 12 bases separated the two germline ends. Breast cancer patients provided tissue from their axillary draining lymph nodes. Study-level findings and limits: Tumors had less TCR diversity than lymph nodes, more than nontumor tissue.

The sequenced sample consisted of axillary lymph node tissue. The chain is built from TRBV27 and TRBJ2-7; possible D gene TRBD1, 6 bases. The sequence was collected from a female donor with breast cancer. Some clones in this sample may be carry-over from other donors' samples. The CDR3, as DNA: TGTGCCAGCAGTTTGGAGACAGGAGCCTCCTACGAGCAGTACTTC. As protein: CASSLETGASYEQYF.